This T cell receptor beta chain was profiled in a study of OX40 agonist ivuxolimab in advanced cancers. Overall study context: Patients were 82.7% male with ages about 23 to 90, mean about 65.

Profiling relied on immunoSEQ multiplex PCR, and the TCRdb table lists in-frame clones only, not all of them. Found here are roughly 11,000 clones, around 84% of them singletons; the top ten hold about 8.3%. V lost 3 bases and J lost 2; bases outside the gene matches: 2. Germline V gene sequence: CDR1 SGHTA, CDR2 FQGTGA. The CDR3 contains 14 residues. This clone showed up just a few times. The sequencing used CD4+ or CD8+ T cells sorted from blood, collected in a trial of the OX40 agonist ivuxolimab. This clonotype was sampled from an adult with an advanced solid tumor such as melanoma, head and neck, liver or kidney cancer. V gene TRBV7-3 combines with J gene TRBJ2-3; TRBD2 matches 7 bases. CDR3 amino acids: CASSLGGFTDTQYF. Written as DNA, the CDR3 is TGTGCCAGCAGCTTGGGAGGGTTCACAGATACGCAGTATTTT.